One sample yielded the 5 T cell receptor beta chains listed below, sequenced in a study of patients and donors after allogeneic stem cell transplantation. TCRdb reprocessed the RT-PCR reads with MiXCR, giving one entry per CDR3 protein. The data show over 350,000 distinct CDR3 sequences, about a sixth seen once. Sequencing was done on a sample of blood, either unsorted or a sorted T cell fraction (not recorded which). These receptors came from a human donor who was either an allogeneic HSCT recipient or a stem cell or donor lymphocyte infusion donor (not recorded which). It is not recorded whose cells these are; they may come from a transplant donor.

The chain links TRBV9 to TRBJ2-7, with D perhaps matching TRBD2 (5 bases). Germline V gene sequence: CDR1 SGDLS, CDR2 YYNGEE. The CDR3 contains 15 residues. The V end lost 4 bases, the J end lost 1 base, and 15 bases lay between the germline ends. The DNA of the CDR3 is TGTGCCAGCAGCCCCCGAGGGCAGCCGTCCTACGAGCAGTACTTC. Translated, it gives CASSPRGQPSYEQYF. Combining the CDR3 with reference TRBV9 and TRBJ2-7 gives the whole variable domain DSGVTQTPKHLITATGQRVTLRCSPRSGDLSVYWYQQSLDQGLQFLIQYYNGEERAKGNILERFSAQQFPDLHSELNLSSLELGDSALYFCASSPRGQPSYEQYFGPGTRLTVT.

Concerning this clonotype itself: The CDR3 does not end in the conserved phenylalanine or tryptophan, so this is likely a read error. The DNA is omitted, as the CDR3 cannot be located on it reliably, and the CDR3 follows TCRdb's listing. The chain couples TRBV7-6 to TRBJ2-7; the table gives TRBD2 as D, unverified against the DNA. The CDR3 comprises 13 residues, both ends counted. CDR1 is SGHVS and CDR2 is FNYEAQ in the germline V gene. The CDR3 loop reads CASSLVGGRDCVI.

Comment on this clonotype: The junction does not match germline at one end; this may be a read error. The DNA of the CDR3 is TGTGCCAGCAGTGAAAAAAATGGGGGGTACTTC. Protein product: CASSEKNGGYF. This sequence joins TRBV2 and TRBJ1-2, with D tentatively TRBD1 (5 bases). Germline loops: CDR1 SNHLY, CDR2 FYNNEI. CDR3 length: 11 residues.

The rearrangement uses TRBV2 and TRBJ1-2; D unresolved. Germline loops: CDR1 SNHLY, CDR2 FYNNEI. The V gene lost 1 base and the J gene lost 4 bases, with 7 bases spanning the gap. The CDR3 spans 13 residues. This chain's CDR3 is CASSEGVGYGYTF. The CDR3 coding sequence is TGTGCCAGCAGTGAAGGGGTTGGCTATGGCTACACCTTC.

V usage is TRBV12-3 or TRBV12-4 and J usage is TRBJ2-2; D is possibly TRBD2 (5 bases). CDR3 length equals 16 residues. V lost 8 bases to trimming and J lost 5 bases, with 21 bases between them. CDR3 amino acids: CASLRSGNRVTGELFF. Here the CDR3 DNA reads TGTGCCAGCCTCCGTTCGGGGAACCGGGTAACCGGGGAGCTGTTTTTT.